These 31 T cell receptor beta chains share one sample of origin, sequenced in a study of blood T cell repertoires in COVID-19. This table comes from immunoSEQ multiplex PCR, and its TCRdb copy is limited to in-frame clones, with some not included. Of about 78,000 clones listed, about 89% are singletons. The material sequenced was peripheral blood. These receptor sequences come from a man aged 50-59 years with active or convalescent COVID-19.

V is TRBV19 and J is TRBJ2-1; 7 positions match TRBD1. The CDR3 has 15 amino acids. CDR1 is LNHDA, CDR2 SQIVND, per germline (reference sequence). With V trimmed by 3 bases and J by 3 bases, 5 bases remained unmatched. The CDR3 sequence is CASSIAWDSYNEQFF. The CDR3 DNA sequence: TGTGCCAGTAGTATCGCGTGGGACAGCTACAATGAGCAGTTCTTC.

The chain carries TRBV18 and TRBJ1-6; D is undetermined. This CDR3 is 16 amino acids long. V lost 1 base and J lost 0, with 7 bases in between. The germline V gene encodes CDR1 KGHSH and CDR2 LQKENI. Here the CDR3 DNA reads TGTGCCAGCTCACCACGCGAGAGCTCCTATAATTCACCCCTCCACTTT. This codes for CASSPRESSYNSPLHF.

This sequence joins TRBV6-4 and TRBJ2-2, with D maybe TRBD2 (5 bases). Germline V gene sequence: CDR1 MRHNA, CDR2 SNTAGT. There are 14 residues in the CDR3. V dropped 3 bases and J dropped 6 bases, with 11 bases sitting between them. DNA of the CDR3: TGTGCCAGCAGTGAGTGGACGGGGTCCGGGGAGCTGTTTTTT. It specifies CASSEWTGSGELFF.

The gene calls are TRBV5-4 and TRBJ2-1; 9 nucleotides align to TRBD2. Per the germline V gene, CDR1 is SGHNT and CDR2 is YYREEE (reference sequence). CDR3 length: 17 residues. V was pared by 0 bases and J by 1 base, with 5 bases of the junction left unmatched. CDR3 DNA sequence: TGTGCCAGCAGCTTGGCAGAGCGGGGGGCTTCCTACAATGAGCAGTTCTTC. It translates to CASSLAERGASYNEQFF.

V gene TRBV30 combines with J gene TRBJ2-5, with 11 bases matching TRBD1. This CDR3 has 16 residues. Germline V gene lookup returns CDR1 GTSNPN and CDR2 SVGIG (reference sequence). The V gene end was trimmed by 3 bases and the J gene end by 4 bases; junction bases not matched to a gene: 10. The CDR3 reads CAWSDTGQGAVETQYF. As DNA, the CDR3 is TGTGCCTGGAGCGACACAGGACAGGGGGCGGTAGAGACCCAGTACTTC.

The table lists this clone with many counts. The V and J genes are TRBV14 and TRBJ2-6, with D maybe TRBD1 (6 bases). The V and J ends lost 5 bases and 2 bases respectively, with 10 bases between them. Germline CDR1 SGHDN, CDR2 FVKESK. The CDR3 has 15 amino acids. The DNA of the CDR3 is TGTGCCAGCAGCGCTCGGACAGCTGGGGCCAACGTCCTGACTTTC. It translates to CASSARTAGANVLTF.

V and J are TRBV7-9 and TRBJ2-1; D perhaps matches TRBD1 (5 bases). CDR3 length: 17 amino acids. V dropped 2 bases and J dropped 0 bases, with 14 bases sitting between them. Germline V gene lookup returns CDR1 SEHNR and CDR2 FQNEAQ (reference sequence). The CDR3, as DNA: TGTGCCAGCAGCTTACGTTTCAGGGTGGACTCCTACAATGAGCAGTTCTTC. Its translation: CASSLRFRVDSYNEQFF.

CDR3 DNA sequence: TGTGCCAGCAGCTCCTCAGGAAACCTAGCCAAAAACATTCAGTACTTC. Translated, it gives CASSSSGNLAKNIQYF. V usage is TRBV5-4 and J usage is TRBJ2-4; D is undetermined. The V end lost 3 bases, the J end lost 0 bases, and 13 bases lay between the germline ends. This CDR3 spans 16 amino acids. CDR1 is SGHNT and CDR2 is YYREEE in the germline V gene (reference sequence).

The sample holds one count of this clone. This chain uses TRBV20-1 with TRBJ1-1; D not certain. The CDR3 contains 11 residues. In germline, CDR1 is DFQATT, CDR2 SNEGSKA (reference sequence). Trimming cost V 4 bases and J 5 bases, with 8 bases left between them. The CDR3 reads CSAIVETEAFF. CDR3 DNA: TGCAGTGCTATAGTGGAGACTGAAGCTTTCTTT.

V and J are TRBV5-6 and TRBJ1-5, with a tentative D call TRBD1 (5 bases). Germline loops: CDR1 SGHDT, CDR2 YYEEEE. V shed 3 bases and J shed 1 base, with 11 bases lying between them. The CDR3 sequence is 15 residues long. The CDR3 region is CASSSFDRSNQPQHF. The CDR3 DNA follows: TGTGCCAGCAGCTCTTTCGACAGAAGCAATCAGCCCCAGCATTTT.

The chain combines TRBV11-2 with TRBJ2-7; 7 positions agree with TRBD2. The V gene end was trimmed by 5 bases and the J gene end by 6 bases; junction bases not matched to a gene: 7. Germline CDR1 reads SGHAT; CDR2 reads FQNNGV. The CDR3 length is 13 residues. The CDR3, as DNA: TGTGCCAGCAGCCCCCGACTAGCCCTCGAGCAGTACGTC. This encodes CASSPRLALEQYV.

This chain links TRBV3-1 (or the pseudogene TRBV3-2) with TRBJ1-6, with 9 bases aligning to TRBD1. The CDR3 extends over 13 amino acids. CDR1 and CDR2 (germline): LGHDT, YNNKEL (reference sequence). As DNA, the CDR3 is TGTGGAACAGGGGGCTCCCCCAGTTCACCCCTCCACTTT. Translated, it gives CGTGGSPSSPLHF.

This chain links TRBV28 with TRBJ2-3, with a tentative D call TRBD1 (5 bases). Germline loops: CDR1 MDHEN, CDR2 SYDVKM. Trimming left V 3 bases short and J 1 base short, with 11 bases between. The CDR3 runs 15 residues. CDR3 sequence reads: CASSFLGVGTDTQYF. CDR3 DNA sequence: TGTGCCAGCAGTTTCCTAGGGGTGGGCACAGATACGCAGTATTTT.

The CDR3 region is CATRQSSYNEQFF. The CDR3 DNA reads TGTGCCACCCGACAGAGCTCCTACAATGAGCAGTTCTTC. The chain has TRBV24-1 and TRBJ2-1, with a tentative D call TRBD1 (5 bases). Deletions cut 9 bases from V and 0 bases from J, with 8 bases between. The CDR3 runs to 13 residues. Per germline, CDR1 KGHDR and CDR2 SFDVKD.

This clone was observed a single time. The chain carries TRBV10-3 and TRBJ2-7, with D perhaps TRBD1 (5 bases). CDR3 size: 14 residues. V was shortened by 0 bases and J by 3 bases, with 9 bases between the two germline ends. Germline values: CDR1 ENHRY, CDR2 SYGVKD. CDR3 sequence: CAISESGHYYEQYV. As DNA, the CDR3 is TGTGCCATCAGTGAGTCGGGGCACTACTACGAGCAGTACGTC.

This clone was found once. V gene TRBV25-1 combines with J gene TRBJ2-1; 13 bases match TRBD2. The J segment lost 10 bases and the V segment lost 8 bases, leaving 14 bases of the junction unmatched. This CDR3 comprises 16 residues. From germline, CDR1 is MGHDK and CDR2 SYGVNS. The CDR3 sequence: CASRPMGLAGRNEQFF. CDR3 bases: TGTGCCAGCCGCCCTATGGGACTAGCGGGACGAAACGAGCAGTTCTTC.

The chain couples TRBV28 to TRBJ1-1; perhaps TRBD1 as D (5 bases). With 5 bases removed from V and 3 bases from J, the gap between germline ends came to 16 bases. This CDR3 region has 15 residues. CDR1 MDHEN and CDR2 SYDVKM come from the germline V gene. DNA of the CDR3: TGTGCCAGCAGTCCCTCAAGTGGGGCGGACACTGAAGCTTTCTTT. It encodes CASSPSSGADTEAFF.

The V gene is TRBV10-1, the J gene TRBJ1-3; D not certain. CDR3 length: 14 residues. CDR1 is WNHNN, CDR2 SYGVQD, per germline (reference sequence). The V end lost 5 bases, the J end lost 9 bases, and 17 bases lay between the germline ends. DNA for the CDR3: TGCGCCAGCAGTAAGACACGGGGATTGGGCACCATATATTTT. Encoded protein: CASSKTRGLGTIYF.

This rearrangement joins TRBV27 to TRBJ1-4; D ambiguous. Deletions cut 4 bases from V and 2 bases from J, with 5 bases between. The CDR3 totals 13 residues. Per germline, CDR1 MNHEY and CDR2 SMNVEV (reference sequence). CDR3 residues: CASSSGTNEKLFF. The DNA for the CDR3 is TGTGCCAGCAGTTCGGGGACTAATGAAAAACTGTTTTTT.

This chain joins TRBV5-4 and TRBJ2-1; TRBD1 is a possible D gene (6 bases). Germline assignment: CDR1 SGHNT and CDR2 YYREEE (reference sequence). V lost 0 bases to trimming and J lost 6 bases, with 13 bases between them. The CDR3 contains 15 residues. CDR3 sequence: CASSLGQGKGNEQFF. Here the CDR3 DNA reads TGTGCCAGCAGCTTGGGGCAGGGGAAGGGCAATGAGCAGTTCTTC.

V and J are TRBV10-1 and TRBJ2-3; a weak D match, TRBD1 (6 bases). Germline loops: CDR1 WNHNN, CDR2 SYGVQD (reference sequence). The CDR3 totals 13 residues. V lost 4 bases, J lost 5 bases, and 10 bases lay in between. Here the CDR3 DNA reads TGCGCCAGCAGTGCGGCAGGGGAAGATACGCAGTATTTT. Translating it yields CASSAAGEDTQYF.

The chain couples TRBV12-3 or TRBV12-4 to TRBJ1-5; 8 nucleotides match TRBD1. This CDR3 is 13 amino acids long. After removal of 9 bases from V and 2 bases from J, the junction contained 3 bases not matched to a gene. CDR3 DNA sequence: TGTGCCAGTGCACAGGGGGGCAATCAGCCCCAGCATTTT. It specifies CASAQGGNQPQHF.

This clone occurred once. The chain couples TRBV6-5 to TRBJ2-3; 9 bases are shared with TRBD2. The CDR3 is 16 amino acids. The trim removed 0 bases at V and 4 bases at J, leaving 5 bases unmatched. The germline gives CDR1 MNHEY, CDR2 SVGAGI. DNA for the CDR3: TGTGCCAGCAGTTACTCGGCAGCGGGGGGACCAGATACGCAGTATTTT. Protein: CASSYSAAGGPDTQYF.

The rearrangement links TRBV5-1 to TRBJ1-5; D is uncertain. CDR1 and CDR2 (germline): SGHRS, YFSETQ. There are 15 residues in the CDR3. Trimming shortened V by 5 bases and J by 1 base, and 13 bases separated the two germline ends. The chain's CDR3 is CASSLSAASNQPQHF. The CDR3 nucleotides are TGCGCCAGCAGTTTGTCCGCGGCAAGCAATCAGCCCCAGCATTTT.

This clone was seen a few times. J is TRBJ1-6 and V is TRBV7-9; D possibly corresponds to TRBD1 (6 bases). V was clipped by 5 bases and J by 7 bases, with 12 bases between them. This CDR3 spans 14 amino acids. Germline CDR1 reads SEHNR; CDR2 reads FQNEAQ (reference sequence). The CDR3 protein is CASSRDTGNSPLHF. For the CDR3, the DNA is TGTGCCAGCAGCCGGGACACCGGAAATTCACCCCTCCACTTT.

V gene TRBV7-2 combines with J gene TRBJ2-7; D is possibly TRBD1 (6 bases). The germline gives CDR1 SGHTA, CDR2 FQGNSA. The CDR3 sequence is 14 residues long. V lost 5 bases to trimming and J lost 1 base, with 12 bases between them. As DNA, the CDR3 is TGTGCCAGCAGCGTCCCAGGGGAGTCCTACGAGCAGTACTTC. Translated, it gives CASSVPGESYEQYF.

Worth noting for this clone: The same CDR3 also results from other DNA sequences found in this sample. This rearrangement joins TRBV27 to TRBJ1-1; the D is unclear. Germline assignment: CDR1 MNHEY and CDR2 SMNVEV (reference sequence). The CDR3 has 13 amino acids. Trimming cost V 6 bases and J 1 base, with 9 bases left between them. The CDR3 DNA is TGTGCCAGCAGCTCCTTTCGGAACACTGAAGCTTTCTTT. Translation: CASSSFRNTEAFF.

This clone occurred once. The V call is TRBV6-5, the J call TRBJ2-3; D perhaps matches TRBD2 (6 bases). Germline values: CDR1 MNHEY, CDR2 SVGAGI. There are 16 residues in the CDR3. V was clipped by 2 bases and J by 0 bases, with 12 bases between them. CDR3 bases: TGTGCCAGCAGTTACCCCACTAGCTTTAGCACAGATACGCAGTATTTT. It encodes CASSYPTSFSTDTQYF.

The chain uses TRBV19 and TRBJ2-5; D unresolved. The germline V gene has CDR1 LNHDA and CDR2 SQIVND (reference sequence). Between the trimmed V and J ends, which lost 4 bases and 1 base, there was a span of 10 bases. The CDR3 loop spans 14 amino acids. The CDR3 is CASSNLGPQETQYF. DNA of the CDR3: TGTGCCAGTAGTAATCTAGGTCCCCAAGAGACCCAGTACTTC.

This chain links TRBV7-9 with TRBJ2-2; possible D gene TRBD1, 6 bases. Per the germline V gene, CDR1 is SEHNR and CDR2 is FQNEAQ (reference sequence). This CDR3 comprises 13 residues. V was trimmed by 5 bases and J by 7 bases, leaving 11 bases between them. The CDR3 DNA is TGTGCCAGCAGCCCACAGGGTAGCGGGGAGCTGTTTTTT. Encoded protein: CASSPQGSGELFF.

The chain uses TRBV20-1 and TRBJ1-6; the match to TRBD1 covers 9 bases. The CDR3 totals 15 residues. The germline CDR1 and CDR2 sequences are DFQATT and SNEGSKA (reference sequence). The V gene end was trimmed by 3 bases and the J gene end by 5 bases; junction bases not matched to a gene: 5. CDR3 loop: CSASLDRGNNSPLHF. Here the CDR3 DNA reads TGCAGTGCTAGTCTGGACAGGGGAAATAATTCACCCCTCCACTTT.